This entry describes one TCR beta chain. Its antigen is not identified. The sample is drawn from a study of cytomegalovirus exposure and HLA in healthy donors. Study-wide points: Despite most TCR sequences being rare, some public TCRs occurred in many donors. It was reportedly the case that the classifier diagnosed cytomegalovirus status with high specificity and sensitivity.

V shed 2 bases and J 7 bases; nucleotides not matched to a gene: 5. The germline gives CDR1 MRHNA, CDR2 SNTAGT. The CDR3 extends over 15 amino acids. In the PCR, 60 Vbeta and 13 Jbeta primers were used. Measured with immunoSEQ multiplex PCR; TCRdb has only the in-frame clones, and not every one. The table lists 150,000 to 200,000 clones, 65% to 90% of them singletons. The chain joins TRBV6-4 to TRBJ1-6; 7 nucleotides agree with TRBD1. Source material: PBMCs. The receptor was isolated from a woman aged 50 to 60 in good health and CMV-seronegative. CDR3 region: CASSDRGQPNSPLHF. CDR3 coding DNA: TGTGCCAGCAGTGACAGGGGACAGCCAAATTCACCCCTCCACTTT.